These 7 T cell receptor beta chains share one sample of origin, sequenced in a study of Graves' ophthalmopathy and Graves' hyperthyroidism. Using RNA transcripts, the TCR beta CDR3 regions were amplified. HTBI-primed RT-PCR formed the first round, and a multiplex PCR formed the second. TCRdb reprocessed the multiplex PCR reads with MiXCR, giving one entry per CDR3 protein. The data show approximately 410,000 distinct CDR3 sequences, 15% seen once. The material sequenced was peripheral blood. Receptor source: a woman aged 18-35 years with stable Graves' hyperthyroidism.

This clonotype was recorded at least ten times. The rearrangement links TRBV5-1 to TRBJ1-1; D gene uncertain. The ends were cut back, 0 bases at V and 0 bases at J, with 9 bases in the middle. The CDR3 length is 15 residues. Germline CDR1 reads SGHRS; CDR2 reads YFSETQ. As DNA, the CDR3 is TGCGCCAGCAGCTTGGCGGCAGCAATGAACACTGAAGCTTTCTTT. Its protein product is CASSLAAAMNTEAFF.

This clonotype was recorded many times. This chain connects TRBV6-2 or TRBV6-3 to TRBJ1-5, with TRBD1 as a possible D gene (6 bases). Germline CDR1 MNHEY, CDR2 SVGEGT. The CDR3 is made up of 15 amino acids. V shed 4 bases and J shed 7 bases, with 17 bases lying between them. CDR3 bases: TGTGCCAGCAGTTCGTTCCGGGGGGCGGACCAGCCCCAGCATTTT. Protein: CASSSFRGADQPQHF.

Many counts were recorded for this clonotype. The chain links TRBV24-1 to TRBJ2-7; possible D gene TRBD1, 6 bases. Germline CDR1 KGHDR, CDR2 SFDVKD. V lost 6 bases to trimming and J lost 7 bases, with 12 bases between them. The CDR3 consists of 12 residues. In nucleotides, the CDR3 is TGTGCCACCAGTAAGACAGGCCGGGAGCAGTACTTC. The encoded protein is CATSKTGREQYF.

This clonotype was seen at least ten times. The chain is built from TRBV20-1 and TRBJ2-5, with a weak D call TRBD2 (6 bases). This CDR3 is built from 16 residues. Germline V gene lookup returns CDR1 DFQATT and CDR2 SNEGSKA (reference sequence). V dropped 3 bases and J dropped 1 base, with 18 bases sitting between them. This CDR3 is CSASLGRAGTQETQYF. The CDR3 nucleotides read TGCAGTGCTAGTTTGGGGCGGGCGGGGACCCAAGAGACCCAGTACTTC.

This clonotype was found many times. The chain recombines TRBV19 with TRBJ2-5; D is ambiguous. The CDR3 runs to 13 residues. V was pared by 8 bases and J by 2 bases, with 12 bases between. Germline CDR1 and CDR2: LNHDA and SQIVND (reference sequence). The CDR3 DNA is TGTGCCAGTTCCAAGACAAAACAAGAGACCCAGTACTTC. Amino acid sequence: CASSKTKQETQYF.

There are many counts of this clonotype. The chain joins TRBV11-2 to TRBJ2-7, with TRBD2 identical over 12 bases. The CDR3 is 15 residues long. Germline V gene data show CDR1 as SGHAT and CDR2 as FQNNGV. V lost 5 bases, J lost 5 bases, and 7 bases stayed unmatched. CDR3 sequence (DNA): TGTGCCAGCAGCCTCGGCCGGACTAGCGGGGACGAGCAGTACTTC. Translated, it gives CASSLGRTSGDEQYF.

A note on this clonotype: A much larger clone differs by one base, so this may be a read error. V is TRBV20-1 and J is TRBJ2-7; D possibly corresponds to TRBD1 (5 bases). The CDR3 contains 13 residues. The germline CDR1 and CDR2 sequences are DFQATT and SNEGSKA (reference sequence). The CDR3 bases are TGCAGTGCTCAAACAGGAAGCTCCCACGAGCAGTACTTC. Amino acids: CSAQTGSSHEQYF.